This T cell receptor beta chain was recorded in a study of identifying expanded T cells in peripheral blood. The repertoire was sequenced with immunoSEQ multiplex PCR; TCRdb's copy has only in-frame clones and lacks some. This table has under 120,000 clones, around 88% appearing once. CDR3 length: 13 amino acids. Trimming shortened V by 6 bases and J by 7 bases, and 15 bases separated the two germline ends. Germline CDR1 MGHRA, CDR2 YSYEKL. This sequence was found in a person aged 18-70 years in good health. Sequencing was carried out using blood. The chain carries TRBV4-1 and TRBJ1-2, with no clear D. The CDR3 here is CASRDGGGCGYTF. The CDR3 DNA is TGCGCCAGCAGGGACGGTGGAGGCTGTGGCTACACCTTC.